The sequence of this T cell receptor beta chain was determined in a study of T cells expressing NK-cell markers (dated by TCRdb to the early 2020s). As for the study more broadly: About eight donors provided sorted CD3+CD56+NKG2C+, CD3+CD56+NKG2C- and CD3+CD56-NKG2C+ T-cell subsets, whose TCR beta-chain repertoires were profiled. Seven of the eight sequenced donors were HCMV-seropositive and one was HCMV-seronegative. All eight donors whose samples were sequenced were randomly selected healthy volunteers, three of them men and five women. Sequencing of the libraries produced 2 x 150 bp reads on Illumina HiSeq 2000/2500, MiSeq or NextSeq.

HCMV serostatus was determined by detecting HCMV-specific IgG in serum with a commercial ELISA kit. Ficoll density gradient centrifugation was used to isolate peripheral blood mononuclear cells from blood. With respect to this clonotype: It lacks a known antigen.

The instrument given in TCRdb is Illumina HiSeq 2000. TCR beta cDNA libraries were prepared using 5'RACE template switching, which introduced a universal primer site and unique molecular identifiers. Priming for cDNA synthesis came from the TCR beta constant segment, and two successive PCR amplification steps followed. Concerning the study's data processing: MIGEC was used to demultiplex reads and group reads by UMI, and MiTCR was used to assemble and quantify clonotypes. To remove erroneous sequences, TCR cDNA sequences were retained only when supported by two or more reads. The tcR package was used for downstream repertoire analysis, and clonotypes were matched across fractions by CDR3 nucleotide sequence plus V segment. VDJmatch was used to annotate antigen specificity against VDJdb, with one amino acid substitution in CDR3 permitted. The reads underwent TCRdb reprocessing, giving one record for each CDR3 protein sequence and no DNA. The V and J calls were not made by the authors but by TCRdb's processing. This sample's clone table shows around 100,000 distinct CDR3 sequences. The top ten hold roughly 20% of the sample.

Points the paper makes about the study in general: In five to seven donors, the dominant CD3+CD56+NKG2C+ clonotypes were found to rank among the top 10 CD8+ clonotypes and to make up about 1.0-7.5% of CD8+ T cells. Those dominant clonotypes were again the most abundant among CD3+CD56-NKG2C+ cells in a handful of donors, at 28.3-60.1%. Whether the expanded NKG2C-expressing T cell clones were specific for HCMV antigens was left unclear.

The clonotype comes from a woman between 18 and 70 years old in good health. The sequenced material came from blood T cells: a sorted CD56 or NKG2C T cell subset, CD4+ or CD8+ T cells, or bulk PBMC T cells (not recorded which).

CDR3 loop: CASSLGGIIGYEQYF. The sequence links TRBV12-3 or TRBV12-4 to TRBJ2-7; the TCRdb call, TRBD2, lacks DNA for checking. Its CDR3 holds 15 amino acids, cysteine through phenylalanine. The nucleotide record is missing.